This TCR beta chain emerged from a study of human T cells and chemical hapten exposure. For the study at large: There were weekly diphenylcyclopropenone doses to the scalp for patients throughout the approximately 24-week study.

Time point meaning: patch test 1, 2 weeks after DPC sensitization. Regarding treatment: therapeutic diphenylcyclopropenone sensitization with weekly scalp DPC. Extraction of total RNA was performed on unfractionated whole blood. Separate cDNA molecules received unique molecular identifiers, which the library attached to them. From the RACE reads, TCRdb called clonotypes with MiXCR, one entry per CDR3 protein. The sample yields some 70,000 distinct CDR3 sequences, 25% to 40% seen once. This CDR3 has 19 amino acids. Losses at the gene ends were 2 bases for V and 3 bases for J; bases not matched to a gene: 12. The germline V gene has CDR1 KGHSH and CDR2 LQKENI.

This chain links TRBV18 with TRBJ2-7, with TRBD2 identical over 14 bases. The sample was whole blood, taken in connection with sensitization to the hapten diphenylcyclopropenone (DPC). The source of this sequence is a man aged 35 to 55 with alopecia areata. Some clones in this sample may be carry-over from other donors' samples. The CDR3 DNA follows: TGTGCCAGCTCACCAGAAATCCCGGGACTAGCGGGAGCGAACTACGAGCAGTACTTC. Amino acids: CASSPEIPGLAGANYEQYF.